This entry lists 20 T cell receptor beta chains sequenced from one sample in a study of molecular identifiers for immune sequencing clone quantification listed by TCRdb under 2018. Receptors were amplified or captured by PCR. These reads were obtained on an Illumina HiSeq 4000. The raw public data were reprocessed by TCRdb itself: fastp quality trimming at Q25, MiXCR clonotype calling, in-frame beta chains only. Identical CDR3 proteins give one entry, which carries the most common genes and DNA. The sample data list about 640,000 distinct CDR3 sequences, and just under 20% of these were observed just once. The ten top clones hold 0.7% to 1% of the sample. The source material was naive CD8+ T cells from blood, with Jurkat cell RNA spiked in. What this sample's cell subset or site label stands for: FACS-sorted CD8+CD4-CCR7+CD45RA+ naive T cells. These receptors were obtained from a human donor in good health. Some libraries in this study had Jurkat cell RNA spiked in.

The gene calls are TRBV15 and TRBJ1-1, with 9 bases aligning to TRBD1. CDR3 length: 15 amino acids. J gave up 0 bases and V 5 bases, and 4 bases lay outside the gene matches. Germline CDR1 LNHNV, CDR2 YYDKDF (reference sequence). CDR3 in amino acids: CATSGGQGMNTEAFF. For the CDR3, the DNA is TGTGCCACCAGCGGGGGACAGGGCATGAACACTGAAGCTTTCTTT.

This chain connects TRBV5-3 to TRBJ2-7, with 7 bases matching TRBD2. TRBV5-3 is an ORF, with its function uncertain. The V segment lost 10 bases and the J segment 2 bases; nucleotides outside the gene matches: 12. The CDR3 contains 14 residues. The CDR3 protein is CAGSWGGQPYEQYF. As DNA, the CDR3 is TGTGCCGGCAGCTGGGGGGGTCAGCCCTACGAGCAGTACTTC.

In its sample, this clonotype was seen many times. V usage is TRBV4-3 and J usage is TRBJ2-7; D may be TRBD2 (7 bases). CDR1 LGHNA and CDR2 YSLEER come from the germline V gene. The length of the CDR3 is 18 residues. V lost 3 bases and J 0 bases, leaving 21 bases between the germline ends. For the CDR3, the DNA is TGCGCCAGCAGCCAGGACGGATCGCGGGGGCGTTCCTCCTACGAGCAGTACTTC. It codes for CASSQDGSRGRSSYEQYF.

This clonotype has ten or more counts. The V and J genes are TRBV20-1 and TRBJ1-4, with 7 bases fitting TRBD1. The germline gives CDR1 DFQATT, CDR2 SNEGSKA (reference sequence). The CDR3 loop spans 16 amino acids. Losses at the gene ends were 0 bases for V and 2 bases for J; bases not matched to a gene: 6. The CDR3 sequence: CSAREEGAVTNEKLFF. Written as DNA, the CDR3 is TGCAGTGCTAGAGAGGAGGGGGCGGTGACTAATGAAAAACTGTTTTTT.

This clonotype was counted at least ten times. V gene TRBV6-2 or TRBV6-3 combines with J gene TRBJ2-1, with 7 bases aligning to TRBD1. CDR1 is MNHEY, CDR2 SVGEGT, per germline. The CDR3 length is 15 residues. J gave up 2 bases and V 8 bases, and 9 bases lay outside the gene matches. The CDR3 DNA sequence: TGTGCCAGCTCTTTACAGGGGAGCACCTACAATGAGCAGTTCTTC. Protein product: CASSLQGSTYNEQFF.

This clonotype was recorded a few times. V gene TRBV7-9 combines with J gene TRBJ2-5; D is unresolved. The CDR3 contains 15 residues. The germline CDR1 and CDR2 sequences are SEHNR and FQNEAQ (reference sequence). Trimming removed 5 bases at V and 7 bases at J, with 20 bases between. CDR3 in amino acids: CASSPTLAPPGTQYF. CDR3 coding DNA: TGTGCCAGCAGCCCCACCCTGGCCCCTCCAGGGACCCAGTACTTC.

As to this clonotype: Compared with germline, one end of the junction differs, possibly owing to a read error. This chain uses TRBV7-9 with TRBJ1-1; D might be TRBD1 (5 bases). The V gene's germline CDR1 is SEHNR and CDR2 FQNEAQ (reference sequence). This CDR3 is 15 amino acids long. This CDR3 is CTSSFPGTENTEAFF. CDR3 nucleotides: TGTACCAGCAGCTTTCCGGGGACTGAGAACACTGAAGCTTTCTTT.

At least ten counts were recorded for this clonotype. V and J are TRBV29-1 and TRBJ2-7; TRBD2 matches 14 bases. The germline V gene has CDR1 SQVTM and CDR2 ANQGSEA. CDR3 length: 15 residues. J was trimmed by 2 bases and V by 3 bases; bases with no gene match: 3. The CDR3 sequence is CSVEGLAGDTYEQYF. CDR3 nucleotide sequence: TGCAGCGTTGAGGGACTAGCGGGGGATACCTACGAGCAGTACTTC.

The rearrangement uses TRBV28 and TRBJ1-5, with D perhaps matching TRBD1 (5 bases). The CDR3 contains 17 residues. V was pared by 6 bases and J by 2 bases, with 20 bases between. From germline, CDR1 is MDHEN and CDR2 SYDVKM. The CDR3 is CASSPWGQGDGNQPQHF. The DNA of the CDR3 is TGTGCCAGCAGCCCTTGGGGTCAGGGCGATGGCAATCAGCCCCAGCATTTT.

At least ten counts were recorded for this clonotype. The V and J genes are TRBV7-9 and TRBJ2-7; a weak D match, TRBD2 (7 bases). The CDR3 has 21 residues. The germline V and J ends were trimmed by 5 bases and 1 base, with 33 bases remaining between them. Germline CDR1 is SEHNR and CDR2 is FQNEAQ (reference sequence). The CDR3 loop is CASSQTIAGGLKGPKSYEQYF. The DNA of the CDR3 is TGTGCCAGCAGCCAAACAATAGCCGGGGGGCTGAAGGGGCCAAAGTCCTACGAGCAGTACTTC.

This clonotype was counted many times. The chain couples TRBV7-2 to TRBJ2-3; tentatively, D is TRBD1 (6 bases). Germline CDR1 is SGHTA and CDR2 is FQGNSA. With 2 bases removed from V and 2 bases from J, the gap between germline ends came to 17 bases. The CDR3 has 17 residues. The CDR3 nucleotides read TGTGCCAGCAGCTTATCCTGGGCAGGGGAAATCACAGATACGCAGTATTTT. This translates into CASSLSWAGEITDTQYF. Together with reference TRBV7-2 and TRBJ2-3, the CDR3 gives the full variable domain: GAGVSQSPSNKVTEKGKDVELRCDPISGHTALYWYRQSLGQGLEFLIYFQGNSAPDKSGLPSDRFSAERTGGSVSTLTIQRTQQEDSAVYLCASSLSWAGEITDTQYFGPGTRLTVL.

The chain recombines TRBV5-8 with TRBJ1-1, with D unclear. The V end was cut by 0 bases, the J end by 3 bases, with 15 bases between. Germline CDR1 SGHTS, CDR2 YDEGEE. There are 16 residues in the CDR3. CDR3 coding DNA: TGTGCCAGCAGCTTGGGGTCCGGGATAGTAGACACTGAAGCTTTCTTT. Its protein product is CASSLGSGIVDTEAFF.

On this clonotype itself: Relative to the germline gene, one junction end is altered; a read error may explain this. The CDR3 sequence: CASSLEGESAGELLF. CDR3 nucleotide sequence: TGTGCCAGCAGCTTAGAGGGAGAGTCTGCCGGGGAGCTGCTTTTT. The chain carries TRBV13 and TRBJ2-2, with D perhaps matching TRBD2 (5 bases). CDR3 length equals 15 residues. CDR1 is PRHDT, CDR2 FYEKMQ, per germline (reference sequence).

This clonotype has just a few counts. The chain links TRBV2 to TRBJ2-2; 10 bases agree with TRBD1. The CDR3 loop spans 17 amino acids. From germline, CDR1 is SNHLY and CDR2 FYNNEI. Trimming removed 4 bases from V and 7 bases from J; junction bases left unmatched: 12. The CDR3 DNA reads TGTGCCAGCAGTGCCTCCCGACAGGGGGCGCTGAACGGGGAGCTGTTTTTT. Protein product: CASSASRQGALNGELFF.

The table lists this clonotype with many counts. V is TRBV5-1 and J is TRBJ2-7; TRBD1 might be the D (5 bases). V was cut by 4 bases and J by 1 base, with 9 bases left in between. The germline CDR1 and CDR2 sequences are SGHRS and YFSETQ. The CDR3 has 13 residues. The CDR3 DNA sequence: TGCGCCAGCAGCCGGACACTGTCCTACGAGCAGTACTTC. Encoded protein: CASSRTLSYEQYF. Full variable domain (rest looked up from reference TRBV5-1 and TRBJ2-7): KAGVTQTPRYLIKTRGQQVTLSCSPISGHRSVSWYQQTPGQGLQFLFEYFSETQRNKGNFPGRFSGRQFSNSRSEMNVSTLELGDSALYLCASSRTLSYEQYFGPGTRLTVT.

Note on this clonotype: A much larger clone lies a single base off, so this may be a read error. This chain connects TRBV3-1 to TRBJ1-1; D unclear. The germline gives CDR1 LGHDT, CDR2 YNNKEL (reference sequence). V lost 3 bases and J lost 3, with 20 bases in between. This CDR3 is 17 amino acids long. Here the CDR3 DNA reads TGTGCCAGCAGCCATATTTCAGCCGGAATATTGGACACTGAAGCTTTCTTT. Protein sequence: CASSHISAGILDTEAFF.

This clonotype was recorded many times. The chain recombines TRBV5-1 with TRBJ2-7, with D perhaps TRBD1 (6 bases). Between the trimmed V and J ends, which lost 0 bases and 2 bases, there was a span of 27 bases. This CDR3 is 20 amino acids long. Per germline, CDR1 SGHRS and CDR2 YFSETQ. CDR3 sequence: CASSLDGRVGPGQYPYEQYF. DNA for the CDR3: TGCGCCAGCAGCTTGGATGGTCGAGTGGGGCCCGGACAGTACCCCTACGAGCAGTACTTC.

This clonotype was observed a handful of times. This chain joins TRBV4-1 and TRBJ1-6, with TRBD1 identical over 8 bases. Trimming cost V 3 bases and J 9 bases; bases outside gene matches: 4. Germline-derived CDR1 and CDR2 are MGHRA and YSYEKL. This CDR3 spans 14 amino acids. This CDR3 is CASSQQGAGSPLHF. The CDR3 region has the DNA TGCGCCAGCAGCCAGCAGGGGGCGGGTTCACCCCTCCACTTT.

The gene calls are TRBV6-1 and TRBJ1-4, with TRBD1 as a possible D gene (5 bases). The CDR3 runs to 18 residues. V was cut by 2 bases and J by 0 bases, with 16 bases left in between. Germline-derived CDR1 and CDR2 are MNHNS and SASEGT. CDR3 sequence reads: CASSEPTVGGATNEKLFF. The CDR3 DNA reads TGTGCCAGCAGTGAACCGACAGTCGGTGGGGCAACTAATGAAAAACTGTTTTTT.

In its sample, this clonotype was seen many times. The rearrangement uses TRBV12-3 or TRBV12-4 and TRBJ2-7; perhaps TRBD2 as D (6 bases). V was shortened by 5 bases and J by 5 bases, with 13 bases between the two germline ends. There are 13 residues in the CDR3. The CDR3 region is CASSPPAGNEQYF. In DNA, the CDR3 is TGTGCCAGCAGTCCCCCTGCGGGGAACGAGCAGTACTTC.